This T cell receptor beta chain was captured by sequencing in a study of T cell responses to AZD1222 COVID-19 vaccine. Sequenced by immunoSEQ multiplex PCR; TCRdb stores in-frame clones only, minus some. The table lists tens of thousands of clones, under 90% of them singletons. V lost 9 bases and J lost 10, with 19 bases in between. The CDR3 is 13 amino acids. This sequence originates from an adult in good health. This rearrangement joins TRBV23-1 to TRBJ2-1, with a weak D call TRBD1 (6 bases). TRBV23-1 counts as an open reading frame of uncertain function. The sequences come from peripheral blood, collected on day 0 of AZD1222 vaccination. The CDR3 loop reads CARLFLPGVEQFF. CDR3 DNA: TGCGCCAGACTATTTCTCCCAGGGGTAGAGCAGTTCTTC.